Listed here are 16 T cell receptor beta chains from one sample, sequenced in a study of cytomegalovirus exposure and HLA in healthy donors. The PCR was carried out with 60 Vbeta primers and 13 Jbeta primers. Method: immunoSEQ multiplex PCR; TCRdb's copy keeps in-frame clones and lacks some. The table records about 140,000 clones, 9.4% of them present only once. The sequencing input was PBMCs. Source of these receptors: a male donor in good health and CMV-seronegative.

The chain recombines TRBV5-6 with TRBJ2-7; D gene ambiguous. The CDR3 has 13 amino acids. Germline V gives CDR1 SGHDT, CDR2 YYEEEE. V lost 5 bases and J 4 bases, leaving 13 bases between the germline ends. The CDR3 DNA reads TGTGCCAGCAGATTTGTCAACGGTTACGAGCAGTACTTC. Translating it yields CASRFVNGYEQYF.

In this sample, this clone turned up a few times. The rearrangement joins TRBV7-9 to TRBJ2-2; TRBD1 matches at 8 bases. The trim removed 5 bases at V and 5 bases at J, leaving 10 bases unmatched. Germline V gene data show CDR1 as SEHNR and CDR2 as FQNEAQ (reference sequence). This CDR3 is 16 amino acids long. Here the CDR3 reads CASSVAGTGGTGELFF. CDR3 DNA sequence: TGTGCCAGCAGCGTCGCCGGGACAGGAGGGACCGGGGAGCTGTTTTTT.

Here the CDR3 reads CASSHSGLGSDGYTF. The CDR3 DNA sequence: TGTGCCAGCAGCCATTCGGGATTAGGGTCTGATGGCTACACCTTC. This chain connects TRBV5-6 to TRBJ1-2; no firm D call. CDR1 SGHDT and CDR2 YYEEEE come from the germline V gene. Between the trimmed V and J ends, which lost 4 bases and 6 bases, there was a span of 19 bases. The CDR3 contains 15 residues.

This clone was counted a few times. This CDR3 is CASSPQVETYEQYF. DNA of the CDR3: TGTGCCAGCTCACCCCAGGTAGAAACCTACGAGCAGTACTTC. The chain combines TRBV18 with TRBJ2-7; no reliable D call. V was trimmed by 3 bases and J by 2 bases, leaving 11 bases between them. The CDR3 has 14 residues. Germline loops: CDR1 KGHSH, CDR2 LQKENI.

CDR3 loop: CAARQVGNEKLFF. The CDR3 bases are TGTGCCGCAAGACAGGTTGGGAATGAAAAACTGTTTTTT. The chain carries TRBV21-1 and TRBJ1-4; the DNA was not compared with TRBD1, the D call given in the table. TRBV21-1 is marked as a pseudogene. CDR3 length: 13 amino acids.

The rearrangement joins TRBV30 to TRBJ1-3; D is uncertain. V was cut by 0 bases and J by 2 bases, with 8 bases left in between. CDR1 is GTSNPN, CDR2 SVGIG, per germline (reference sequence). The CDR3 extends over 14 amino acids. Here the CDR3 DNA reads TGTGCCTGGAGTGTTGGCCATACTGGAAACACCATATATTTT. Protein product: CAWSVGHTGNTIYF.

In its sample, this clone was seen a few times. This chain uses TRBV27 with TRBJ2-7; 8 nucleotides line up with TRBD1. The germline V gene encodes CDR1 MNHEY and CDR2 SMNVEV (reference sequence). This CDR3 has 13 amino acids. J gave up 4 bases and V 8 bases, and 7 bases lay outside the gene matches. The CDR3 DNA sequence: TGTGCCAGCGGTGGACAGGGTAGATACGAGCAGTACTTC. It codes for CASGGQGRYEQYF.

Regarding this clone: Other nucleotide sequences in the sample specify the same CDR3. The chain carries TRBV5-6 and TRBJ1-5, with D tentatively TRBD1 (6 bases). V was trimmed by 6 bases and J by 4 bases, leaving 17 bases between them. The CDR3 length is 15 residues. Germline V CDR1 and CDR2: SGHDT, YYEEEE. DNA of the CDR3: TGTGCCAGCACCCTTGGGGGCCGATCAAATCAGCCCCAGCATTTT. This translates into CASTLGGRSNQPQHF.

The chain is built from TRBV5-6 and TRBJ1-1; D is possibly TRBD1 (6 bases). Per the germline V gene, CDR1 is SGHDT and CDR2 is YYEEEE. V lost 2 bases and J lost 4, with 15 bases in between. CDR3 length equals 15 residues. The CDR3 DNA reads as TGTGCCAGCAGCTTTCAACAGGGAGTTGCCACTGAAGCTTTCTTT. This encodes CASSFQQGVATEAFF.

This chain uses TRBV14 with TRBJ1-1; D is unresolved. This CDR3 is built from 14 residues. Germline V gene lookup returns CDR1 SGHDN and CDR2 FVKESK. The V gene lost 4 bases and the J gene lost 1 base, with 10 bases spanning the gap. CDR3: CASSLQEPNTEAFF. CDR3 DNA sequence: TGTGCCAGCAGCCTGCAGGAACCGAACACTGAAGCTTTCTTT.

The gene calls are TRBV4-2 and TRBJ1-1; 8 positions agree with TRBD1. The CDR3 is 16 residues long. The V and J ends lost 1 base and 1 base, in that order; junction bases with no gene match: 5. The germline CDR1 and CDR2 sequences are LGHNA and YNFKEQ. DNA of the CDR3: TGTGCCAGCAGCCAAGGAGGACAGGGACGGAACACTGAAGCTTTCTTT. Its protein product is CASSQGGQGRNTEAFF.

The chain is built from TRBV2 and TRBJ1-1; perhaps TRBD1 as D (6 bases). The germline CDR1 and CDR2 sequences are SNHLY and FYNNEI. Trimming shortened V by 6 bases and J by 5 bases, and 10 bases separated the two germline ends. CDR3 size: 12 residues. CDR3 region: CASRAGVTEAFF. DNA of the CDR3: TGTGCCAGCAGAGCAGGGGTGACTGAAGCTTTCTTT.

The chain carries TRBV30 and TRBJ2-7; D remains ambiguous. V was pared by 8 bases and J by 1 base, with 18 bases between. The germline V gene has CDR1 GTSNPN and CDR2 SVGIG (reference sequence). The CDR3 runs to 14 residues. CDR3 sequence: CAVRLAATSYEQYF. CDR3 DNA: TGTGCCGTCCGTCTGGCGGCAACGTCCTACGAGCAGTACTTC.

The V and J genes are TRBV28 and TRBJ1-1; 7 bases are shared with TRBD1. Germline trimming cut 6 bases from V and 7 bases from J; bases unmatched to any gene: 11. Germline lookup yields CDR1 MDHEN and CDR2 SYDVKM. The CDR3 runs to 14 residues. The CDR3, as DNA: TGTGCCAGCAGGCGCACAGGGGTTGGCGGTGAAGCTTTCTTT. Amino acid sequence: CASRRTGVGGEAFF. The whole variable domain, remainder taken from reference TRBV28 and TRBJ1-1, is DVKVTQSSRYLVKRTGEKVFLECVQDMDHENMFWYRQDPGLGLRLIYFSYDVKMKEKGDIPEGYSVSREKKERFSLILESASTNQTSMYLCASRRTGVGGEAFFGQGTRLTVV.

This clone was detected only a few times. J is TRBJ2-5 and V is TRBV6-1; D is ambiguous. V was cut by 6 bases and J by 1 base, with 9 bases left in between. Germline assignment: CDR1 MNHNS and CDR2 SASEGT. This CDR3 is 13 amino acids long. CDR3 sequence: CASRASVQETQYF. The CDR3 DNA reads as TGTGCCAGCAGGGCTAGTGTCCAAGAGACCCAGTACTTC.

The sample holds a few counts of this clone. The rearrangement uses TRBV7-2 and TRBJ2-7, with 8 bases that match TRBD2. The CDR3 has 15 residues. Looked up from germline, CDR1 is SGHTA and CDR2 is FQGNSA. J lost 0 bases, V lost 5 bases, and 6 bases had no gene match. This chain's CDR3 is CASSKSGGRSYEQYF. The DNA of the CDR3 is TGTGCCAGCAGCAAAAGCGGGGGCCGCTCCTACGAGCAGTACTTC. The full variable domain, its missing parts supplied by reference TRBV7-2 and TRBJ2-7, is GAGVSQSPSNKVTEKGKDVELRCDPISGHTALYWYRQSLGQGLEFLIYFQGNSAPDKSGLPSDRFSAERTGGSVSTLTIQRTQQEDSAVYLCASSKSGGRSYEQYFGPGTRLTVT.